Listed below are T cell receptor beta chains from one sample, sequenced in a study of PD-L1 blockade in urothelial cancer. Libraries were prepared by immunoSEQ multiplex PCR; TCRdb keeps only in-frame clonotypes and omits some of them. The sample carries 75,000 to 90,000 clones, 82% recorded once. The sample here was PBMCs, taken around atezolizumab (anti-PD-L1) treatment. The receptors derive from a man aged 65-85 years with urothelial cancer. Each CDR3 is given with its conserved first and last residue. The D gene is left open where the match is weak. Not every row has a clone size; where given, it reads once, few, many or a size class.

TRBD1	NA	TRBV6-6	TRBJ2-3	TGTGCCAGCGCTGCCGGGGACAGGGACACAGATACGCAGTATTTT	CASAAGDRDTDTQYF
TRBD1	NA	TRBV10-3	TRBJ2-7	TGTGCCATCGCCCTTGGACAGGTAGGGTACGAGCAGTACTTC	CAIALGQVGYEQYF
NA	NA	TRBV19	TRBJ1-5	TGTGCCAGTAGTATGGAGCCTCAGCCCCAGCATTTT	CASSMEPQPQHF
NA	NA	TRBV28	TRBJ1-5	TGTGCCAGCAACCCCCGGGGTAGGTTGGATCAGCCCCAGCATTTT	CASNPRGRLDQPQHF
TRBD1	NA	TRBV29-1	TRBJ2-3	TGCAGCGTTGATGGGACAGGGTTATATACGCAGTATTTT	CSVDGTGLYTQYF
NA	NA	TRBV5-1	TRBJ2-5	TGCGCCAGCAGCGACGGGACTTTTCAAGAGACCCAGTACTTC	CASSDGTFQETQYF
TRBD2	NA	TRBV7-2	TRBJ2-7	TGTGCCAGCAGCGAGGGACTAGCCGTGGACTACGAGCAGTACTTC	CASSEGLAVDYEQYF
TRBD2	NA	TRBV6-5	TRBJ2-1	TGTGCCAGCAGTTCCCTTCAAGCGGGGGCCGCTCTAGAGCAGTTCTTC	CASSSLQAGAALEQFF
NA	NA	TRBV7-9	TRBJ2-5	TGTGCCAGCAGCCCTCCGATTGGGAGGCAGAAGCAAGAGACCCAGTACTTC	CASSPPIGRQKQETQYF
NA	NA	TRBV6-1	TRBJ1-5	TGTGCCAGCAGTGAATCGGGGGGGAATCAGCCCCAGCATTTT	CASSESGGNQPQHF
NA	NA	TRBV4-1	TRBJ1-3	TGCGCCAGCAGCCAAGACACTAACTCTGGAAACACCATATATTTT	CASSQDTNSGNTIYF
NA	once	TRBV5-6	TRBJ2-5	TGTGCCAGCAGCTTTGGGACATCACAAGAGACCCAGTACTTC	CASSFGTSQETQYF
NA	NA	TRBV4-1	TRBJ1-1	TGCGCCAGCAGCCAAGGGGAGCCCCTGGGCACTGAAGCTTTCTTT	CASSQGEPLGTEAFF
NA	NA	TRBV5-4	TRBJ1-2	TGTGCCAGCAGCTTGGGGCCGGTACAGAACTATGGCTACACCTTC	CASSLGPVQNYGYTF
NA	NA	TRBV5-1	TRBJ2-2	TGCGCCAGCAGCCCGACGGCAGGGACTAACACCGGGGAGCTGTTTTTT	CASSPTAGTNTGELFF
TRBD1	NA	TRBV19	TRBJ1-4	TGTGCCAGTAGTACCGGGACAGGGGGAACGGAACTGTTTTTT	CASSTGTGGTELFF
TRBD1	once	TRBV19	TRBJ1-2	TGTGCCAGCCGGGACAGGAGTTTTAACTATGGCTACACCTTC	CASRDRSFNYGYTF
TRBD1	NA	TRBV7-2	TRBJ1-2	TGTGCCAGCCAAGTCCGACAGGGAATAGGCGGCTACACCTTC	CASQVRQGIGGYTF
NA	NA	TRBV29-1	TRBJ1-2	TGCAGCGTTGACCAGGGGTATGGCTACACCTTC	CSVDQGYGYTF
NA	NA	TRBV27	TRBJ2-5	TGTGCCAGCAGAGTTGGGGGGTTGTGGGATAGGCAAGAGACCCAGTACTTC	CASRVGGLWDRQETQYF
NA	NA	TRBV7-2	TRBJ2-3	TGTGCCAGCAGCTTTCCGGAGATTAATACGCAGTATTTT	CASSFPEINTQYF
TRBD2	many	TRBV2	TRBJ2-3	TGTGCCAGCAGAGAAGCGGGGGGGGCCACAGATACGCAGTATTTT	CASREAGGATDTQYF
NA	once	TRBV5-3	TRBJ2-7	TGTGCCAGGCCGGCAGGATCTTACGAGCAGTACTTC	CARPAGSYEQYF
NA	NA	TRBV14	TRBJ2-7	TGTGCCAGCAGCCAAGATCCCTTGGGACTGGGCGAGCAGTACTTC	CASSQDPLGLGEQYF
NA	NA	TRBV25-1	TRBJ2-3	TGTGCCAGCAGTGTTCCAGGCACAGATACGCAGTATTTT	CASSVPGTDTQYF
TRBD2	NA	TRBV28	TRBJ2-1	TGTGCCAGCAGTTCCCCGGGACTAGGGAATGAGCAGTTCTTC	CASSSPGLGNEQFF
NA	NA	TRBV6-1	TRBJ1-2	TGTGCCAGCAGTGAAGGACCCTCCGAGGGCTATGGCTACACCTTC	CASSEGPSEGYGYTF
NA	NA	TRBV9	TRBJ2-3	TGTGCCAGCAGCGTAGCTGAGCCAGATACGCAGTATTTT	CASSVAEPDTQYF
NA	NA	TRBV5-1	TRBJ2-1	TGCGCCAGCAGCTTAGGGGGGGAGAACTACAATGAGCAGTTCTTC	CASSLGGENYNEQFF
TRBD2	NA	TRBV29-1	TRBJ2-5	TGCAGCGTCTTCCTAGCGGGAAGGCGCCAAGAGACCCAGTACTTC	CSVFLAGRRQETQYF
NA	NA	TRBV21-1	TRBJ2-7	TGTGCCAGCAGCAAAGTGGGGCTGGGGGGGACGAGCTCCTACGAGCAGTACTTC	CASSKVGLGGTSSYEQYF
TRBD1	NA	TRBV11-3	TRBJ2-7	TGTGCCAGCAGCGGCCGGGACAGGGGTAGGGACGAGCAGTACTTC	CASSGRDRGRDEQYF
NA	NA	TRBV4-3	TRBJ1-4	TGCGCCAGCAGCTTCGACAGTACTAATGAAAAACTGTTTTTT	CASSFDSTNEKLFF
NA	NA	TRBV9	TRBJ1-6	TGTGCCAGCAGCGTAACTAGCTCCTATAATTCACCCCTCCACTTT	CASSVTSSYNSPLHF
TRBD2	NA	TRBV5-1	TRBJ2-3	TGCGCCAGCAGCATAGCTAGCGGGGGGAGCGATACGCAGTATTTT	CASSIASGGSDTQYF
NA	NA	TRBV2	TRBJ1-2	TGTGCCAGCAGTGAGACAGGAAACTATGGCTACACCTTC	CASSETGNYGYTF
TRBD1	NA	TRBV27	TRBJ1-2	TGTGCCAGCAGCCGGGACAGGGGGGAATTAGGCTACACCTTC	CASSRDRGELGYTF
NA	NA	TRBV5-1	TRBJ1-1	TGCGCCAGCAGCTTGGATCCGGGGAAGGGCACTGAAGCTTTCTTT	CASSLDPGKGTEAFF
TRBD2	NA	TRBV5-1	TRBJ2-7	TGCGCCAGCAGCCCTAGCGGGAGCTCCTACGAGCAGTACTTC	CASSPSGSSYEQYF
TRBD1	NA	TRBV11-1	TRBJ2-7	TGTGCCAGCAGCTTAGATAAGGGGGCCCCCAGAGGATTTCCCTACGAGCAGTACTTC	CASSLDKGAPRGFPYEQYF
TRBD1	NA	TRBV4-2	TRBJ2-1	TGTGCCAGCAGCCACTCGACAGGGGGAGTGTATAATGAGCAGTTCTTC	CASSHSTGGVYNEQFF
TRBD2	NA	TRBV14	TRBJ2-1	TGTGCCAGCAGCCAAGGTTCGGGAGGGCCCTACAATGAGCAGTTCTTC	CASSQGSGGPYNEQFF